The source of this T cell receptor beta chain is a study of blood T cells in healthy people across ages (dated by TCRdb to between 2014 and 2017). As for the study more broadly: In model experiments, roughly one uniquely barcoded TCR beta cDNA molecule per two T cells was captured by template switching. Using deep sequencing normalized with unique cDNA molecular identifiers, the study measured how TCR beta repertoire diversity changes with age. The donors were divided into four age groups: young (average around 16 years), middle-aged (almost 40), aged (approximately 62) and long-lived (about 84). To avoid experimental bias, donors of different ages were distributed randomly across sequencing lanes. Two additional independent replicas of 1 million unique cDNA reads from the same blood draw were analyzed for two donors (one aged 18 to 29 and one aged 80 or older). Beyond this particular receptor, the publication reports: Since profiling was done on bulk unsorted PBMCs, naive and antigen-experienced compartments could not be conclusively compared. Total diversity estimates from one million sequenced T cells were considered lower bounds and underestimates. Compared with the aged group, the long-lived group had more naive CD4+ T cells, fewer expanded clones and increased TCR diversity, a pattern suggesting age selection. Because donor CMV infection status was unknown, age-related changes in expanded clonotypes were potentially confounded. As age increased, observed TCR beta diversity per million T cells dropped in a roughly linear way, and a significant reduction was already evident by age about 40. There was a strong correlation between observed TCR beta diversity and the percentage of naive T cells measured by flow cytometry.

Library preparation employed 5' RACE. The sequencer listed for this sample is Illumina HiSeq 2500. The second PCR ran for about 6 to 12 cycles and used a J-beta primer mix along with a sample-barcoded 5' primer. A template-switch 5' adaptor carrying 12 random nucleotides introduced a unique molecular identifier onto each TCR beta cDNA molecule. Each sample yielded at least 3 million CDR3-containing paired-end reads. First-strand cDNA synthesis was performed from all RNA using the Mint cDNA synthesis kit, with priming by a TRBC-specific oligonucleotide. Following uracil-DNA glycosylase treatment, a first 18-cycle PCR with universal primers M1SS and BC2_uni_R was performed on all cDNA. From the authors' description of their analysis: For normalization, 1 million high-quality reads were randomly selected from each sample, with every read carrying a distinct molecular identifier. Instead of being binned into consensus sequences, reads that shared molecular identifiers were thrown out. MiTCR, set to a Q25 quality threshold and the strictest error-elimination algorithm, was used for CDR3 identification, clonotype clustering and error correction. Lower-bound total TCR beta diversity was estimated with a nonparametric unseen species model using Euler transformation. Through fastp at Q25 and MiXCR, TCRdb rebuilt clones from the public reads, retaining in-frame beta chains. Every distinct CDR3 protein forms one entry, paired with its most common genes and DNA. None of the V and J calls come from the authors' own analysis; TCRdb made them. The sample has some 780,000 distinct CDR3 sequences on record, 56% of them singletons. 25% to 30% of the sample lies in the top ten.

The approximately 41 donors, aged about 6 to 95 years, were systemically healthy Caucasian individuals from Russia. Ten milliliters of peripheral blood were drawn from each donor into EDTA-treated Vacutainer tubes. Ficoll-Paque density-gradient centrifugation was used to isolate PBMCs, with at least 6.5 million per sample. Trizol reagent was used to extract total RNA from PBMCs, with at least 5 micrograms per sample. Naive CD45RAhigh/CD27high T cell percentages were measured by flow cytometry on a PBMC aliquot from every donor. In the case of this clonotype: There is no known antigen for this receptor. Base-call qualities are not available, and no considerably larger clone is one nucleotide away.

Material: blood. This clonotype originated in a man aged 35 to 55 in good health.

The CDR3 protein: CASSVVRYNEQFF. Here is the DNA: TGTGCCAGCAGTGTAGTAAGGTACAATGAGCAGTTCTTC. The rearranged segments are TRBV2 and TRBJ2-1; no D gene can be assigned with confidence. Its CDR3 holds 13 amino acids, cysteine through phenylalanine. Kept here is only the CDR3 DNA, which spans 39 bases and is read in frame from base 1. V and J are truncated by 4 bases and 4 bases respectively, leaving an intervening sequence of 8 bases. CDR1 and CDR2, looked up from the germline V gene, are SNHLY and FYNNEI.